The 31 T cell receptor beta chains below come from one sample, sequenced in a study of blood T cell repertoires in COVID-19. Method: immunoSEQ multiplex PCR; TCRdb's copy keeps in-frame clones and lacks some. The sample has 90,000 or so clones, less than 90% seen once. Material: peripheral blood. The origin of the receptors is a man aged 60-69 years with acute or convalescent COVID-19.

In regard to this clone: This sample also contains other DNA sequences that code for the same CDR3. The rearrangement joins TRBV11-3 to TRBJ1-3, with TRBD1 identical over 8 bases. The CDR3 runs 15 residues. The trim removed 5 bases at V and 2 bases at J, leaving 5 bases unmatched. Germline CDR1 reads SGHNT; CDR2 reads YENEEA. The CDR3 DNA follows: TGTGCCAGCAGCCCAGGACAGGGTCCTGGAAACACCATATATTTT. Protein: CASSPGQGPGNTIYF.

The rearrangement links TRBV5-1 to TRBJ1-2; TRBD1 agrees at 10 bases. The CDR3 extends over 16 amino acids. With V trimmed by 0 bases and J by 7 bases, 9 bases remained unmatched. Per germline, CDR1 SGHRS and CDR2 YFSETQ. The CDR3 protein is CASSLDPRDRGFGYTF. The CDR3 DNA sequence: TGCGCCAGCAGCTTGGACCCCCGGGACAGGGGATTTGGCTACACCTTC.

Written as DNA, the CDR3 is TGTGCCTGGAGATGGGGCAGCCCGACTTCTATCACAGATACGCAGTATTTT. Translation: CAWRWGSPTSITDTQYF. The rearrangement joins TRBV30 to TRBJ2-3, with a weak D call TRBD1 (5 bases). CDR1 and CDR2 from the germline V gene are GTSNPN and SVGIG (reference sequence). CDR3 size: 17 residues. The V end lost 3 bases, the J end lost 2 bases, and 21 bases lay between the germline ends. Using reference TRBV30 and TRBJ2-3 for the parts outside the CDR3, the full variable domain is SQTIHQWPATLVQPVGSPLSLECTVEGTSNPNLYWYRQAAGRGLQLLFYSVGIGQISSEVPQNLSASRPQDRQFILSSKKLLLSDSGFYLCAWRWGSPTSITDTQYFGPGTRLTVL.

The chain uses TRBV6-5 and TRBJ1-2; D gene ambiguous. Looked up from germline, CDR1 is MNHEY and CDR2 is SVGAGI. The CDR3 is 12 residues long. The ends were cut back, 5 bases at V and 2 bases at J, with 6 bases in the middle. The CDR3 DNA follows: TGTGCCAGCAGTAACACCAACTATGGCTACACCTTC. Translated, it gives CASSNTNYGYTF.

V gene TRBV7-2 combines with J gene TRBJ2-7; 7 bases agree with TRBD1. The J segment lost 2 bases and the V segment lost 5 bases, leaving 9 bases of the junction unmatched. This CDR3 has 15 residues. CDR1 and CDR2 from the germline V gene are SGHTA and FQGNSA. The CDR3 coding sequence is TGTGCCAGCAGCAAAGGGGGCTTACAGACCTACGAGCAGTACTTC. It is translated as CASSKGGLQTYEQYF. The variable domain in full, completed from reference TRBV7-2 and TRBJ2-7, reads GAGVSQSPSNKVTEKGKDVELRCDPISGHTALYWYRQSLGQGLEFLIYFQGNSAPDKSGLPSDRFSAERTGGSVSTLTIQRTQQEDSAVYLCASSKGGLQTYEQYFGPGTRLTVT.

The V gene is TRBV2, the J gene TRBJ2-7; no clear D. The length of the CDR3 is 14 residues. Trimming shortened V by 4 bases and J by 0 bases, and 10 bases separated the two germline ends. The germline gives CDR1 SNHLY, CDR2 FYNNEI. CDR3 bases: TGTGCCAGCAGTGTTAAACAGCACTCCTACGAGCAGTACTTC. Its translation: CASSVKQHSYEQYF.

This chain uses TRBV27 with TRBJ1-1; 9 bases are shared with TRBD1. CDR1 is MNHEY and CDR2 is SMNVEV in the germline V gene (reference sequence). The CDR3 consists of 17 residues. The ends lost 4 bases at V and 7 bases at J; junction bases unmatched: 16. The CDR3 DNA reads TGTGCCAGCAGTTCCATAACTGACATACAGGGGGCTAGTGAAGCTTTCTTT. It translates to CASSSITDIQGASEAFF.

This chain links TRBV7-9 with TRBJ2-7, with D possibly TRBD2 on 6 matching bases. The V end lost 1 base, the J end lost 0 bases, and 13 bases lay between the germline ends. The CDR3 totals 16 residues. Germline V gene data show CDR1 as SEHNR and CDR2 as FQNEAQ (reference sequence). CDR3 sequence: CASSLGREALSYEQYF. In DNA, the CDR3 is TGTGCCAGCAGCTTAGGGAGGGAAGCCCTCTCCTACGAGCAGTACTTC.

V usage is TRBV12-5 and J usage is TRBJ1-4; 8 bases are a match to TRBD1. Germline loops: CDR1 LGHNT, CDR2 FRNRAP. This CDR3 has 16 residues. V shed 3 bases, J shed 8 bases, and the junction held 11 bases outside the gene matches. CDR3 nucleotides: TGTGCTAGTGGTTTTTACCTCAGGGGGCCTCGAGAAAAACTGTTTTTT. This sequence encodes CASGFYLRGPREKLFF.

The rearrangement uses TRBV10-3 and TRBJ1-3; D is unclear. The CDR3 has 14 amino acids. V shed 3 bases and J shed 0 bases, with 6 bases lying between them. Per the germline V gene, CDR1 is ENHRY and CDR2 is SYGVKD. DNA for the CDR3: TGTGCCATCAGTGACTGGAGCTCTGGAAACACCATATATTTT. Its protein is CAISDWSSGNTIYF.

The V call is TRBV29-1, the J call TRBJ2-7; 8 nucleotides line up with TRBD1. Germline V gene sequence: CDR1 SQVTM, CDR2 ANQGSEA. The CDR3 has 14 residues. V lost 5 bases, J lost 4 bases, and 10 bases stayed unmatched. The CDR3 here is CSVTQGAAFYEQYF. CDR3 DNA sequence: TGCAGCGTTACTCAGGGGGCAGCATTTTACGAGCAGTACTTC.

The chain is built from TRBV11-2 and TRBJ2-5; 7 bases agree with TRBD1. This CDR3 contains 14 residues. J gave up 0 bases and V 7 bases, and 5 bases lay outside the gene matches. CDR1 is SGHAT and CDR2 is FQNNGV in the germline V gene. CDR3 bases: TGTGCCAGCACAACGACAGGGTACCAAGAGACCCAGTACTTC. This codes for CASTTTGYQETQYF.

The CDR3 loop is CASSQTGQGLEQYF. The CDR3 bases are TGTGCCAGCAGTCAGACAGGACAGGGACTCGAGCAGTACTTC. The chain joins TRBV6-5 to TRBJ2-7, with 8 bases that match TRBD1. The CDR3 has 14 residues. Trimming cost V 5 bases and J 6 bases; bases outside gene matches: 9. Germline V gene data show CDR1 as MNHEY and CDR2 as SVGAGI.

This clone was seen more than once but under ten times. The sample carries other DNA sequences with the same CDR3. The chain couples TRBV5-1 to TRBJ2-3; 7 nucleotides line up with TRBD1. Germline V gene sequence: CDR1 SGHRS, CDR2 YFSETQ. V shed 2 bases and J 4 bases; nucleotides not matched to a gene: 1. The CDR3 sequence is 13 residues long. CDR3 nucleotide sequence: TGCGCCAGCAGCTTAGGGGGCGCAGATACGCAGTATTTT. Translating it yields CASSLGGADTQYF.

The table lists this clone with a count of one. The chain carries TRBV30 and TRBJ1-2; 7 bases align to TRBD1. V gave up 3 bases and J gave up 3 bases; unmatched junction bases: 4. Germline CDR1 is GTSNPN and CDR2 is SVGIG (reference sequence). The CDR3 loop spans 13 amino acids. The CDR3 coding sequence is TGTGCCTGGAGGGTGGGGACAGACTATGGCTACACCTTC. Translation gives CAWRVGTDYGYTF.

This chain uses TRBV12-3 or TRBV12-4 with TRBJ2-3, with D unresolved. There are 13 residues in the CDR3. Trimming cost V 4 bases and J 6 bases, with 11 bases left between them. The CDR3 loop is CASSSRVGDTQYF. In DNA form, the CDR3 reads TGTGCCAGCAGTTCCCGCGTCGGGGATACGCAGTATTTT.

The chain carries TRBV6-5 and TRBJ2-3; D is ambiguous. Looked up from germline, CDR1 is MNHEY and CDR2 is SVGAGI. The CDR3 runs 14 residues. Trimming took 3 bases from V and 2 from J, leaving 9 bases between them. The CDR3 sequence is CASSYGQHTDTQYF. For the CDR3, the DNA is TGTGCCAGCAGTTATGGGCAGCACACAGATACGCAGTATTTT.

The chain couples TRBV29-1 to TRBJ2-5; D possibly corresponds to TRBD2 (6 bases). Per the germline V gene, CDR1 is SQVTM and CDR2 is ANQGSEA. The CDR3 consists of 14 residues. V was shortened by 5 bases and J by 5 bases, with 18 bases between the two germline ends. CDR3 sequence: CSVYPAGRLETQYF. The CDR3 coding sequence is TGCAGCGTTTACCCCGCAGGGAGGTTGGAGACCCAGTACTTC.

Comment on this clone: The sample has other DNA sequences that encode this CDR3 too. The chain links TRBV5-1 to TRBJ2-2; tentatively, D is TRBD2 (5 bases). Trimming took 0 bases from V and 4 from J, leaving 13 bases between them. The CDR3 is 16 amino acids. The V gene's germline CDR1 is SGHRS and CDR2 YFSETQ. The CDR3 DNA reads as TGCGCCAGCAGCTTGGTGTCGGGGTCAGGCACCGGGGAGCTGTTTTTT. It codes for CASSLVSGSGTGELFF.

The rearrangement uses TRBV7-3 and TRBJ2-7; 9 positions agree with TRBD1. Germline V lookup: CDR1 SGHTA, CDR2 FQGTGA. CDR3 length equals 15 residues. V lost 0 bases to trimming and J lost 5 bases; unmatched junction nucleotides: 5. The CDR3 coding sequence is TGTGCCAGCAGCTTAACGGGAACAGGGGGCAACGAGCAGTACTTC. Residues: CASSLTGTGGNEQYF. Full variable domain (rest looked up from reference TRBV7-3 and TRBJ2-7): GAGVSQTPSNKVTEKGKYVELRCDPISGHTALYWYRQSLGQGPEFLIYFQGTGAADDSGLPNDRFFAVRPEGSVSTLKIQRTERGDSAVYLCASSLTGTGGNEQYFGPGTRLTVT.

This sequence joins TRBV5-1 and TRBJ1-1; D is perhaps TRBD1 (6 bases). The CDR3 contains 16 residues. Germline CDR1 is SGHRS and CDR2 is YFSETQ. V lost 1 base, J lost 4 bases, and 17 bases lay in between. The CDR3 DNA reads TGCGCCAGCAGCTTGTCTGTTGCGGGCAGGGGCACTGAAGCTTTCTTT. Amino acids: CASSLSVAGRGTEAFF.

The sample holds one count of this clone. This chain uses TRBV6-1 with TRBJ2-1; 8 bases fit TRBD2. The junction had 7 bases not matched to a gene; V was cut back by 1 base and J by 5 bases. Germline assignment: CDR1 MNHNS and CDR2 SASEGT. The CDR3 loop spans 16 amino acids. The CDR3 DNA is TGTGCCAGCAGTGAAGAGCGGGGGCTGGGGAACAATGAGCAGTTCTTC. This encodes CASSEERGLGNNEQFF.

This rearrangement joins TRBV12-3 or TRBV12-4 to TRBJ1-1; D remains unclear. Trimming shortened V by 3 bases and J by 5 bases, and 10 bases separated the two germline ends. The CDR3 is 13 residues long. The CDR3 is CASSFLGRTEAFF. The DNA of the CDR3 is TGTGCCAGCAGTTTTCTGGGCCGGACTGAAGCTTTCTTT.

The genes are TRBV27 and TRBJ2-7; the D gene is possibly TRBD1 (5 bases). CDR1 is MNHEY and CDR2 is SMNVEV in the germline V gene (reference sequence). Trimming removed 2 bases at V and 1 base at J, with 6 bases between. The CDR3 spans 13 residues. The CDR3 DNA follows: TGTGCCAGCAGTTTACAGGGTTCCTACGAGCAGTACTTC. This translates into CASSLQGSYEQYF.

This chain connects TRBV4-3 to TRBJ2-5; TRBD2 might be the D (5 bases). Germline lookup yields CDR1 LGHNA and CDR2 YSLEER. This CDR3 region has 14 residues. V lost 1 base and J lost 4, with 10 bases in between. DNA for the CDR3: TGCGCCAGCAGCCAAGTCTCCCGGGGAGAGACCCAGTACTTC. It translates to CASSQVSRGETQYF.

This chain connects TRBV6-5 to TRBJ1-4; 8 bases fit TRBD1. CDR3 size: 13 residues. Germline-derived CDR1 and CDR2 are MNHEY and SVGAGI. With V trimmed by 9 bases and J by 4 bases, 4 bases remained unmatched. The CDR3 region is CASGQGDNEKLFF. The CDR3 DNA reads as TGTGCCAGTGGACAGGGCGATAATGAAAAACTGTTTTTT.

The chain has TRBV5-1 and TRBJ1-4; D possibly corresponds to TRBD1 (6 bases). The V gene lost 5 bases and the J gene lost 7 bases, with 12 bases spanning the gap. Germline V gene data show CDR1 as SGHRS and CDR2 as YFSETQ. The CDR3 extends over 13 amino acids. CDR3 region: CASSRGAGEKLFF. CDR3 nucleotide sequence: TGCGCCAGCAGTCGGGGGGCAGGTGAAAAACTGTTTTTT.

The rearrangement links TRBV30 to TRBJ2-3; maybe TRBD1 (6 bases). This CDR3 is 13 amino acids long. V lost 5 bases and J lost 2, with 11 bases in between. Germline loops: CDR1 GTSNPN, CDR2 SVGIG (reference sequence). The CDR3 reads CAWGGQSTDTQYF. The CDR3 nucleotides read TGTGCCTGGGGTGGACAGTCCACAGATACGCAGTATTTT.

Comment on this clone: Other DNA sequences of this sample code for an identical CDR3. This rearrangement joins TRBV11-2 to TRBJ2-1; TRBD1 matches at 7 bases. V was pared by 5 bases and J by 4 bases, with 5 bases of the junction left unmatched. The germline gives CDR1 SGHAT, CDR2 FQNNGV. CDR3 length equals 14 residues. CDR3 protein: CASSPLRGYNEQFF. CDR3 nucleotides: TGTGCCAGCAGCCCGCTCAGGGGGTACAATGAGCAGTTCTTC.

The chain employs TRBV6-2 or TRBV6-3 and TRBJ2-1; 13 bases fit TRBD2. V shed 2 bases and J 2 bases; nucleotides not matched to a gene: 0. CDR1 MNHEY and CDR2 SVGEGT come from the germline V gene. This CDR3 comprises 16 residues. CDR3 residues: CASSYTSGRAYNEQFF. In DNA form, the CDR3 reads TGTGCCAGCAGTTACACTAGCGGGAGGGCCTACAATGAGCAGTTCTTC.

The chain carries TRBV3-1 (or the pseudogene TRBV3-2) and TRBJ2-7, with D perhaps matching TRBD1 (5 bases). The CDR3 contains 14 residues. Trimming took 1 base from V and 2 from J, leaving 9 bases between them. The germline CDR1 and CDR2 sequences are LGHDT and YNNKEL (reference sequence). CDR3 region: CASSQGGMPYEQYF. Written as DNA, the CDR3 is TGTGCCAGCAGCCAAGGGGGCATGCCCTACGAGCAGTACTTC.